The clone carrying this T cell receptor beta chain was observed a few times. Its antigen is unidentified. With 60 Vbeta and 13 Jbeta primers, the PCR was carried out. Only in-frame clones appear in the TCRdb table, and some are missing; sequencing was by immunoSEQ multiplex PCR. The repertoire holds approximately 130,000 clones, with approximately 85% as singletons. This sample stems from a study of cytomegalovirus exposure and HLA in healthy donors. Broader study findings: A link between a missense DCLRE1C variant and TCR beta V- and J-gene trimming emerged from a later analysis. TCR beta chains associated with HLA were, in a later analysis, more clonally expanded than equally common others. It was likely that a cluster of highly shared sequence variants was a sequencing artifact. Previous analysis showed most TCR beta V segments were productive about 87% or about 30% of the time.

V dropped 2 bases and J dropped 6 bases, with 11 bases sitting between them. The CDR3 contains 14 residues. Germline V gives CDR1 SGHAT, CDR2 FQNNGV. The sample was PBMCs. This sequence joins TRBV11-2 and TRBJ1-5; no clear D gene. The clonotype was recovered from a woman in her 30s in good health and CMV-seropositive. The DNA of the CDR3 is TGTGCCAGCAGCTTATCCCCAGTAAGTCAGCCCCAGCATTTT. This translates into CASSLSPVSQPQHF.